These 30 T cell receptor beta chains came from one sample sequenced in a study of blood T cell repertoires in COVID-19. Produced via immunoSEQ multiplex PCR; TCRdb's table is partial and in-frame only. The sample has under 65,000 clones, approximately 92% seen once. The sample taken for sequencing was peripheral blood. Receptors originate from an elderly woman with active COVID-19.

The rearrangement joins TRBV5-8 to TRBJ1-4; D ambiguous. V was shortened by 1 base and J by 6 bases, with 10 bases between the two germline ends. The germline V gene encodes CDR1 SGHTS and CDR2 YDEGEE. The CDR3 is 14 residues long. In DNA, the CDR3 is TGTGCCAGCAGCTTGTACGGGGTAGATGAAAAACTGTTTTTT. Its protein product is CASSLYGVDEKLFF.

V usage is TRBV7-6 and J usage is TRBJ2-2; D gene ambiguous. The germline gives CDR1 SGHVS, CDR2 FNYEAQ. Trimming pared 2 bases from V and 0 bases from J, leaving 7 bases between. The CDR3 covers 15 residues. The CDR3 region is CASSLFSANTGELFF. In DNA, the CDR3 is TGTGCCAGCAGCTTATTCTCCGCGAACACCGGGGAGCTGTTTTTT. The full variable domain, with the rest looked up from reference TRBV7-6 and TRBJ2-2, is GAGVSQSPRYKVTKRGQDVALRCDPISGHVSLYWYRQALGQGPEFLTYFNYEAQQDKSGLPNDRFSAERPEGSISTLTIQRTEQRDSAMYRCASSLFSANTGELFFGEGSRLTVL.

The chain joins TRBV18 to TRBJ1-2; TRBD1 matches at 12 bases. The germline gives CDR1 KGHSH, CDR2 LQKENI. V lost 4 bases, J lost 7 bases, and 10 bases stayed unmatched. This CDR3 region has 16 residues. The CDR3 sequence: CASSQPGQGAFGGYTF. DNA for the CDR3: TGTGCCAGCTCACAGCCGGGACAGGGGGCGTTCGGTGGCTACACCTTC.

The chain links TRBV7-2 to TRBJ1-3; D is uncertain. CDR1 is SGHTA, CDR2 FQGNSA, per germline. The CDR3 has 18 amino acids. With 1 base removed from V and 3 bases from J, the gap between germline ends came to 19 bases. The CDR3 DNA is TGTGCCAGCAGCTTAGGGGGTAGAGGGTCGAGGGATGGAAACACCATATATTTT. It encodes CASSLGGRGSRDGNTIYF.

The CDR3, as DNA: TGTGCCAGTAGTATTCAGGGGCGGGCCAATCAGCCCCAGCATTTT. It encodes CASSIQGRANQPQHF. V usage is TRBV19 and J usage is TRBJ1-5; TRBD1 might be the D (6 bases). The CDR3 is made up of 15 amino acids. V was cut by 3 bases and J by 3 bases, with 12 bases left in between. From germline, CDR1 is LNHDA and CDR2 SQIVND (reference sequence).

Of note for this clone: An end of the junction differs from the germline gene, which may be a read error. The chain links TRBV6-2 or TRBV6-3 to TRBJ2-2, with 8 bases that match TRBD2. The CDR3 runs to 15 residues. Germline CDR1 is MNHEY and CDR2 is SVGEGT. The DNA for the CDR3 is TGTGCCAGCAGCCCCGCGTTAGCGGGATTCGGGAAGCTGTTTTTT. It is translated as CASSPALAGFGKLFF.

This clone has just one count. This chain connects TRBV28 to TRBJ1-1; D might be TRBD1 (6 bases). This CDR3 is 15 amino acids long. V shed 5 bases and J shed 4 bases, with 17 bases lying between them. The germline gives CDR1 MDHEN, CDR2 SYDVKM. The CDR3 DNA follows: TGTGCCAGCAGTCCTCCACCCTCAGGGGCCACTGAAGCTTTCTTT. It encodes CASSPPPSGATEAFF.

The chain recombines TRBV5-1 with TRBJ2-2, with TRBD1 matching 8 bases. Looked up from germline, CDR1 is SGHRS and CDR2 is YFSETQ. Germline trimming cut 0 bases from V and 6 bases from J; bases unmatched to any gene: 4. The CDR3 runs to 15 residues. The CDR3 reads CASSLVTGEAGELFF. CDR3 bases: TGCGCCAGCAGCTTGGTGACAGGGGAGGCCGGGGAGCTGTTTTTT.

V and J are TRBV5-1 and TRBJ2-7; perhaps TRBD1 as D (5 bases). Germline V gene lookup returns CDR1 SGHRS and CDR2 YFSETQ. V lost 5 bases and J 0 bases, leaving 12 bases between the germline ends. The CDR3 has 14 amino acids. CDR3 region: CASRQDIDSYEQYV. Here the CDR3 DNA reads TGCGCCAGCAGACAGGACATAGACTCCTACGAGCAGTACGTC.

The chain is built from TRBV5-1 and TRBJ2-2, with 12 bases matching TRBD2. Germline CDR1 is SGHRS and CDR2 is YFSETQ. The V and J ends lost 4 bases and 1 base, in that order; junction bases with no gene match: 2. The CDR3 loop spans 16 amino acids. The CDR3 DNA follows: TGCGCCAGCAGCCGGACTAGCGGGGTGAACACCGGGGAGCTGTTTTTT. It translates to CASSRTSGVNTGELFF.

The chain uses TRBV28 and TRBJ2-3; a weak D match, TRBD2 (6 bases). The germline CDR1 and CDR2 sequences are MDHEN and SYDVKM. The V end lost 0 bases, the J end lost 1 base, and 11 bases lay between the germline ends. The CDR3 consists of 16 residues. This chain's CDR3 is CASSLWGGGGTDTQYF. CDR3 nucleotides: TGTGCCAGCAGTTTATGGGGCGGCGGGGGCACAGATACGCAGTATTTT.

The chain carries TRBV4-1 and TRBJ1-4; 9 bases agree with TRBD1. V lost 2 bases, J lost 7 bases, and 5 bases stayed unmatched. The germline V gene has CDR1 MGHRA and CDR2 YSYEKL. The CDR3 runs to 15 residues. The CDR3 nucleotides read TGCGCCAGCAGCCAACAACAGGGGGCGGGTGAAAAACTGTTTTTT. As protein: CASSQQQGAGEKLFF.

The chain is built from TRBV9 and TRBJ2-6; maybe TRBD2 (7 bases). This CDR3 spans 16 amino acids. Trimming shortened V by 7 bases and J by 0 bases, and 14 bases separated the two germline ends. Per the germline V gene, CDR1 is SGDLS and CDR2 is YYNGEE. This chain's CDR3 is CASGGDTFSGANVLTF. The DNA for the CDR3 is TGTGCCAGCGGGGGGGACACCTTCTCTGGGGCCAACGTCCTGACTTTC.

The chain is built from TRBV25-1 and TRBJ2-2; TRBD1 matches 8 bases. The CDR3 has 16 amino acids. Germline V gene lookup returns CDR1 MGHDK and CDR2 SYGVNS. V was pared by 7 bases and J by 5 bases, with 12 bases of the junction left unmatched. CDR3 sequence reads: CASTGMGQGATGELFF. The CDR3 DNA sequence: TGTGCCAGCACCGGAATGGGGCAGGGGGCGACCGGGGAGCTGTTTTTT. The complete variable domain, with remaining parts taken from reference TRBV25-1 and TRBJ2-2, reads EADIYQTPRYLVIGTGKKITLECSQTMGHDKMYWYQQDPGMELHLIHYSYGVNSTEKGDLSSESTVSRIRTEHFPLTLESARPSHTSQYLCASTGMGQGATGELFFGEGSRLTVL.

The V call is TRBV28, the J call TRBJ2-2; 8 nucleotides line up with TRBD2. After removal of 8 bases from V and 2 bases from J, the junction contained 4 bases not matched to a gene. The CDR3 is 14 residues long. CDR1 is MDHEN, CDR2 SYDVKM, per germline. The CDR3 loop is CASSSGFNTGELFF. The DNA of the CDR3 is TGTGCCAGCTCTAGCGGGTTTAACACCGGGGAGCTGTTTTTT. Complete variable domain (other parts from reference TRBV28 and TRBJ2-2): DVKVTQSSRYLVKRTGEKVFLECVQDMDHENMFWYRQDPGLGLRLIYFSYDVKMKEKGDIPEGYSVSREKKERFSLILESASTNQTSMYLCASSSGFNTGELFFGEGSRLTVL.

The V and J genes are TRBV28 and TRBJ2-1, with 9 bases identical to TRBD1. The CDR3 contains 15 residues. J lost 7 bases, V lost 2 bases, and 6 bases had no gene match. Germline loops: CDR1 MDHEN, CDR2 SYDVKM. The CDR3 here is CASSLIGTGFNEQFF. CDR3 bases: TGTGCCAGCAGTTTAATCGGGACAGGGTTTAATGAGCAGTTCTTC.

There are a few counts of this clone. The chain employs TRBV15 and TRBJ1-6; TRBD1 might be the D (6 bases). CDR3 length: 15 residues. The germline V gene has CDR1 LNHNV and CDR2 YYDKDF (reference sequence). The V gene lost 5 bases and the J gene lost 2 bases, with 10 bases spanning the gap. The CDR3 coding sequence is TGTGCCACCAGCGGTAGGACAGCCTATAATTCACCCCTCCACTTT. Its translation is CATSGRTAYNSPLHF.

The chain is built from TRBV4-1 and TRBJ1-1; 7 bases map to TRBD1. CDR3 length: 14 residues. V was clipped by 4 bases and J by 5 bases; unmatched bases: 7. The germline CDR1 and CDR2 sequences are MGHRA and YSYEKL. Here the CDR3 reads CASSPLSGGTEAFF. CDR3 nucleotide sequence: TGCGCCAGCAGCCCTCTGTCAGGGGGAACTGAAGCTTTCTTT.

The J gene is TRBJ2-2, the V gene TRBV30, with a tentative D call TRBD2 (6 bases). Germline lookup yields CDR1 GTSNPN and CDR2 SVGIG (reference sequence). The CDR3 has 15 amino acids. V dropped 3 bases and J dropped 4 bases, with 15 bases sitting between them. The chain's CDR3 is CAWRAPGLITGELFF. In DNA form, the CDR3 reads TGTGCCTGGAGAGCACCGGGACTCATCACCGGGGAGCTGTTTTTT.

The rearrangement uses TRBV3-1 (or the pseudogene TRBV3-2) and TRBJ1-6; 9 bases map to TRBD1. This CDR3 contains 15 residues. V trimming: 1 base; J trimming: 7 bases; junction bases outside the gene matches: 2. Germline loops: CDR1 LGHDT, CDR2 YNNKEL (reference sequence). CDR3 coding DNA: TGTGCCAGCAGCCAAGGACAGGGGGTGAATTCACCCCTCCACTTT. Translation: CASSQGQGVNSPLHF.

The genes are TRBV5-4 and TRBJ1-1, with TRBD1 as a possible D gene (6 bases). V was pared by 6 bases and J by 11 bases, with 20 bases between. The CDR3 spans 13 residues. Germline loops: CDR1 SGHNT, CDR2 YYREEE (reference sequence). CDR3 sequence reads: CASTTLGVQGAFF. Here the CDR3 DNA reads TGTGCCAGCACCACCCTCGGTGTGCAGGGGGCTTTCTTT.

V gene TRBV28 combines with J gene TRBJ2-5; TRBD1 is a possible D gene (6 bases). Germline CDR1 is MDHEN and CDR2 is SYDVKM. Trimming shortened V by 4 bases and J by 4 bases, and 19 bases separated the two germline ends. The CDR3 consists of 16 residues. The DNA for the CDR3 is TGTGCCAGCAGTTGGATAGGTCGAGGGGGTCCAGAGACCCAGTACTTC. It codes for CASSWIGRGGPETQYF. The whole variable domain, remainder taken from reference TRBV28 and TRBJ2-5, is DVKVTQSSRYLVKRTGEKVFLECVQDMDHENMFWYRQDPGLGLRLIYFSYDVKMKEKGDIPEGYSVSREKKERFSLILESASTNQTSMYLCASSWIGRGGPETQYFGPGTRLLVL.

The genes are TRBV3-1 (or the pseudogene TRBV3-2) and TRBJ2-2; possible D gene TRBD1, 5 bases. The CDR3 extends over 14 amino acids. V lost 6 bases and J lost 1, with 9 bases in between. Germline V gene sequence: CDR1 LGHDT, CDR2 YNNKEL (reference sequence). The CDR3 sequence is CASRETGNTGELFF. DNA for the CDR3: TGTGCCAGCAGGGAAACAGGGAACACCGGGGAGCTGTTTTTT.

The gene calls are TRBV2 and TRBJ1-2; D gene ambiguous. V was pared by 0 bases and J by 0 bases, with 20 bases between. The CDR3 extends over 19 amino acids. CDR1 SNHLY and CDR2 FYNNEI come from the germline V gene. CDR3 bases: TGTGCCAGCAGTGAAGCGCTTCTGCCTTCGATGGGCGCTAACTATGGCTACACCTTC. Encoded protein: CASSEALLPSMGANYGYTF.

The chain employs TRBV19 and TRBJ2-7; 8 nucleotides align to TRBD2. After removal of 1 base from V and 3 bases from J, the junction contained 5 bases not matched to a gene. Per the germline V gene, CDR1 is LNHDA and CDR2 is SQIVND (reference sequence). This CDR3 is 15 amino acids long. The CDR3 DNA sequence: TGTGCCAGTAGTATAGCATTAGCGGGATACTACGAGCAGTACTTC. This translates into CASSIALAGYYEQYF.

The chain joins TRBV6-2 or TRBV6-3 to TRBJ2-1; D remains unclear. The CDR3 has 13 residues. Between the trimmed V and J ends, which lost 3 bases and 0 bases, there was a span of 3 bases. CDR1 and CDR2 (germline): MNHEY, SVGEGT. CDR3 sequence (DNA): TGTGCCAGCAGTTATCGCTCCTACAATGAGCAGTTCTTC. Its translation is CASSYRSYNEQFF.

The chain employs TRBV6-4 and TRBJ2-3; 9 bases line up with TRBD1. The CDR3 is made up of 15 amino acids. Germline CDR1 MRHNA, CDR2 SNTAGT. The V gene end was trimmed by 0 bases and the J gene end by 7 bases; junction bases not matched to a gene: 5. The CDR3 nucleotides read TGTGCCAGCAGTGACTCCGGGACAGGGATGTATACGCAGTATTTT. Protein sequence: CASSDSGTGMYTQYF.

Points on this clone: The sample contains more than one DNA sequence encoding this CDR3. The rearrangement uses TRBV6-1 and TRBJ1-1; possibly TRBD1 for D (5 bases). The germline CDR1 and CDR2 sequences are MNHNS and SASEGT. There are 13 residues in the CDR3. Between the trimmed V and J ends, which lost 2 bases and 1 base, there was a span of 5 bases. This CDR3 is CASSETGNTEAFF. CDR3 nucleotide sequence: TGTGCCAGCAGTGAAACAGGGAACACTGAAGCTTTCTTT.

The rearrangement links TRBV11-1 to TRBJ2-5; no reliable D call. Trimming left V 2 bases short and J 5 bases short, with 12 bases between. The CDR3 is made up of 14 amino acids. Germline V gives CDR1 SGHAT, CDR2 FQDESV (reference sequence). In nucleotides, the CDR3 is TGTGCCAGCAGCTTAAGTGGCCTGCGGGAGACCCAGTACTTC. Translation: CASSLSGLRETQYF.

The rearrangement joins TRBV9 to TRBJ2-3, with 8 bases lining up with TRBD2. Trimming at V came to 1 base and at J to 2 bases, leaving 9 bases not matched to a gene. Germline V CDR1 and CDR2: SGDLS, YYNGEE. This CDR3 contains 17 residues. In DNA form, the CDR3 reads TGTGCCAGCAGCGTAACGGGGGGGCCCCTTGACACAGATACGCAGTATTTT. Protein: CASSVTGGPLDTDTQYF.